The next 23 T cell receptor beta chains were all read from a single sample in a study of blood T cell repertoires in COVID-19. Sequencing was performed with immunoSEQ multiplex PCR; in TCRdb, only in-frame clones are kept and a portion is missing. The sample lists some 300,000 clones, 90% occurring once. Sequenced material: peripheral blood. Receptor source: a woman between 40 and 50 years old with COVID-19, enrolled during active disease.

The chain employs TRBV5-1 and TRBJ1-2; tentatively, D is TRBD1 (5 bases). V dropped 4 bases and J dropped 7 bases, with 23 bases sitting between them. Germline assignment: CDR1 SGHRS and CDR2 YFSETQ. The CDR3 totals 16 residues. This chain's CDR3 is CASSLDVLAREVGYTF. CDR3 nucleotide sequence: TGCGCCAGCAGCCTGGACGTGTTGGCCAGGGAGGTTGGCTACACCTTC.

J is TRBJ2-5 and V is TRBV28, with a weak D call TRBD2 (5 bases). The CDR3 totals 15 residues. Germline CDR1 reads MDHEN; CDR2 reads SYDVKM. V was cut by 4 bases and J by 4 bases, with 16 bases left in between. CDR3 DNA sequence: TGTGCCAGCAGTTCCGGCTCGGGAAGCCCAGAGACCCAGTACTTC. Translation gives CASSSGSGSPETQYF.

This chain connects TRBV6-2 or TRBV6-3 to TRBJ2-7; TRBD1 matches 8 bases. V shed 4 bases and J 1 base; nucleotides not matched to a gene: 3. The CDR3 totals 14 residues. CDR1 MNHEY and CDR2 SVGEGT come from the germline V gene. The DNA for the CDR3 is TGTGCCAGCAGTTCCAGGACAGGGTCCTACGAGCAGTACTTC. Translated, it gives CASSSRTGSYEQYF.

The chain is built from TRBV7-9 and TRBJ1-2; 11 bases fit TRBD1. Germline V gene data show CDR1 as SEHNR and CDR2 as FQNEAQ (reference sequence). CDR3 length: 13 amino acids. The V and J ends lost 5 bases and 8 bases, in that order; junction bases with no gene match: 4. DNA for the CDR3: TGTGCCAGCAGCCGGACAGGGGGCGAAGGCTACACCTTC. Its translation is CASSRTGGEGYTF.

The chain is built from TRBV11-2 and TRBJ2-5, with D perhaps TRBD2 (5 bases). The V end lost 3 bases, the J end lost 4 bases, and 12 bases lay between the germline ends. CDR1 is SGHAT, CDR2 FQNNGV, per germline. CDR3 length equals 14 residues. CDR3: CASSFGPAGETQYF. CDR3 nucleotides: TGTGCCAGCAGCTTTGGTCCGGCGGGAGAGACCCAGTACTTC. Supplemented by reference TRBV11-2 and TRBJ2-5, the full variable domain reads EAGVAQSPRYKIIEKRQSVAFWCNPISGHATLYWYQQILGQGPKLLIQFQNNGVVDDSQLPKDRFSAERLKGVDSTLKIQPAKLEDSAVYLCASSFGPAGETQYFGPGTRLLVL.

The rearrangement uses TRBV9 and TRBJ2-7; 12 bases map to TRBD2. The CDR3 runs 17 residues. Germline-derived CDR1 and CDR2 are SGDLS and YYNGEE. V shed 0 bases and J 3 bases; nucleotides not matched to a gene: 7. The CDR3 here is CASSVAPTSGSLYEQYF. Here the CDR3 DNA reads TGTGCCAGCAGCGTAGCTCCGACTAGCGGGAGTCTCTACGAGCAGTACTTC.

This chain uses TRBV3-1 (or the pseudogene TRBV3-2) with TRBJ1-2; maybe TRBD1 (5 bases). CDR1 is LGHDT and CDR2 is YNNKEL in the germline V gene (reference sequence). V was shortened by 4 bases and J by 6 bases, with 15 bases between the two germline ends. The CDR3 is 14 residues long. CDR3 protein: CASSPLEGVDGYTF. CDR3 nucleotide sequence: TGTGCCAGCAGCCCGCTTGAAGGGGTGGATGGCTACACCTTC.

Remarks on this clone: The sample contains more than one DNA sequence encoding this CDR3. The chain uses TRBV5-1 and TRBJ1-2; TRBD1 matches 8 bases. Germline V gene sequence: CDR1 SGHRS, CDR2 YFSETQ. The J segment lost 8 bases and the V segment lost 4 bases, leaving 7 bases of the junction unmatched. This CDR3 region has 13 residues. CDR3 in amino acids: CASSPDRVGGYTF. The CDR3, as DNA: TGCGCCAGCAGCCCGGACAGGGTGGGGGGCTACACCTTC.

This chain connects TRBV11-3 to TRBJ1-1; D is unresolved. CDR1 is SGHNT, CDR2 YENEEA, per germline. This CDR3 region has 14 residues. V lost 1 base and J lost 1, with 7 bases in between. CDR3: CASSLGGGNTEAFF. For the CDR3, the DNA is TGTGCCAGCAGCTTAGGAGGCGGGAACACTGAAGCTTTCTTT.

The table lists this clone with a few counts. The chain couples TRBV29-1 to TRBJ1-1; 9 positions agree with TRBD1. The CDR3 has 13 residues. Trimming removed 6 bases from V and 6 bases from J; junction bases left unmatched: 8. Germline CDR1 is SQVTM and CDR2 is ANQGSEA. CDR3 residues: CSVKGTGPAEAFF. CDR3 DNA: TGCAGCGTGAAAGGGACAGGGCCGGCTGAAGCTTTCTTT.

J is TRBJ1-2 and V is TRBV28; D call uncertain. V was pared by 6 bases and J by 8 bases, with 19 bases between. Germline V gene data show CDR1 as MDHEN and CDR2 as SYDVKM. CDR3 length: 14 amino acids. The CDR3 nucleotides are TGTGCCAGCAGCCCCCCTGGGAGGCCAGACGGCTACACCTTC. Residues: CASSPPGRPDGYTF.

In nucleotides, the CDR3 is TGTGCCAGCAGCTTAGGCCACCGGGGGACCACTGAAGCTTTCTTT. This gives the protein CASSLGHRGTTEAFF. The rearrangement links TRBV7-6 to TRBJ1-1, with D maybe TRBD1 (5 bases). The V end was cut by 1 base, the J end by 4 bases, with 13 bases between. Germline V gene lookup returns CDR1 SGHVS and CDR2 FNYEAQ. This CDR3 has 15 residues.

In its sample, this clone was seen a few times. The chain joins TRBV7-2 to TRBJ1-1; tentative D call: TRBD1 (5 bases). Germline values: CDR1 SGHTA, CDR2 FQGNSA. The CDR3 runs to 14 residues. V shed 5 bases and J shed 6 bases, with 16 bases lying between them. CDR3 protein: CASSPTGGGSEAFF. The CDR3 DNA reads as TGTGCCAGCAGCCCAACCGGGGGGGGGTCTGAAGCTTTCTTT.

V and J are TRBV7-2 and TRBJ2-7; a possible D gene is TRBD1 (5 bases). This CDR3 has 15 residues. Germline CDR1 is SGHTA and CDR2 is FQGNSA. Deletions cut 5 bases from V and 2 bases from J, with 16 bases between. In nucleotides, the CDR3 is TGTGCCAGCAGCCCTCAGGGAAGGGTGACCTACGAGCAGTACTTC. It encodes CASSPQGRVTYEQYF.

This rearrangement joins TRBV6-5 to TRBJ1-1; 10 nucleotides align to TRBD1. In germline, CDR1 is MNHEY, CDR2 SVGAGI. This CDR3 region has 14 residues. V shed 8 bases and J 5 bases; nucleotides not matched to a gene: 8. CDR3 loop: CASGGGTGETEAFF. Here the CDR3 DNA reads TGTGCCAGCGGGGGTGGGACAGGGGAAACTGAAGCTTTCTTT.

This chain links TRBV7-2 with TRBJ1-3; 7 nucleotides line up with TRBD1. CDR3 size: 15 residues. J gave up 4 bases and V 5 bases, and 8 bases lay outside the gene matches. Germline V gene data show CDR1 as SGHTA and CDR2 as FQGNSA. In DNA, the CDR3 is TGTGCCAGCAGCCGGGACAGCTTTCCCGGAAACACCATATATTTT. Its protein product is CASSRDSFPGNTIYF.

The V gene is TRBV28, the J gene TRBJ2-5; TRBD2 is a possible D gene (5 bases). The CDR3 is 16 residues long. V lost 3 bases to trimming and J lost 2 bases, with 16 bases between them. CDR1 is MDHEN, CDR2 SYDVKM, per germline. Here the CDR3 DNA reads TGTGCCAGCAGTTTTGCTCATACTAGAAGGCAAGAGACCCAGTACTTC. Amino acids: CASSFAHTRRQETQYF.

V usage is TRBV11-3 and J usage is TRBJ2-1; 8 positions match TRBD1. V lost 5 bases, J lost 9 bases, and 6 bases stayed unmatched. Germline CDR1 and CDR2: SGHNT and YENEEA. The CDR3 runs to 13 residues. The CDR3 spells CASSLRQGSEQFF. CDR3 nucleotide sequence: TGTGCCAGCAGCCTCAGACAGGGGAGTGAGCAGTTCTTC.

The gene calls are TRBV19 and TRBJ2-5; 7 positions match TRBD1. The CDR3 extends over 15 amino acids. V dropped 3 bases and J dropped 3; count of bases not matched to a gene: 7. Germline loops: CDR1 LNHDA, CDR2 SQIVND (reference sequence). The chain's CDR3 is CASSINRDRKETQYF. The CDR3 nucleotides are TGTGCCAGTAGTATTAACCGGGACAGAAAAGAGACCCAGTACTTC.

The genes are TRBV29-1 and TRBJ2-1, with 9 bases lining up with TRBD2. This CDR3 contains 15 residues. With 7 bases clipped from V and 6 bases from J, the junction kept 13 bases outside the gene matches. Looked up from germline, CDR1 is SQVTM and CDR2 is ANQGSEA. The CDR3 reads CSAADLAGAGNEQFF. CDR3 bases: TGCAGCGCCGCGGACTTAGCGGGAGCAGGCAATGAGCAGTTCTTC.

As to this clone: The sample contains more than one DNA sequence encoding this CDR3. The V call is TRBV5-1, the J call TRBJ1-1, with D unresolved. CDR1 is SGHRS, CDR2 YFSETQ, per germline. Trimming took off 2 bases at V and 1 base at J, with 6 bases between the two ends. There are 13 residues in the CDR3. CDR3 DNA: TGCGCCAGCAGCTTTCGAGGGAACACTGAAGCTTTCTTT. Residues: CASSFRGNTEAFF.

The chain uses TRBV2 and TRBJ1-1; TRBD1 might be the D (5 bases). Germline CDR1 and CDR2: SNHLY and FYNNEI. The V end was cut by 2 bases, the J end by 3 bases, with 10 bases between. This CDR3 region has 14 residues. DNA of the CDR3: TGTGCCAGCAGTGAATCAGGGAGGTACACTGAAGCTTTCTTT. Protein sequence: CASSESGRYTEAFF.

The chain employs TRBV11-3 and TRBJ2-3; 7 nucleotides agree with TRBD1. Trimming removed 4 bases from V and 1 base from J; junction bases left unmatched: 2. The CDR3 totals 14 residues. Germline values: CDR1 SGHNT, CDR2 YENEEA. The CDR3 spells CASSSDRGTDTQYF. CDR3 DNA: TGTGCCAGCAGCTCTGACAGGGGCACAGATACGCAGTATTTT.